This T cell receptor (beta chain) was retrieved from a study of CD8+CD57+ T cells in acquired aplastic anemia. Overall study context: On average, sorted CD4+ and CD8+ cells gave 3 to 4 ug of DNA.

Germline V gene sequence: CDR1 SGHTA, CDR2 FQGTGA. The CDR3 length is 16 residues. Trimming removed 1 base from V and 3 bases from J, with 14 bases in between. Details on this clonotype: A much larger clone lies a single base off, so this may be a read error.

TCR beta VDJ combinations and CDR3 sequences were profiled from genomic DNA. TCRdb passed the reads through MiXCR, listing each CDR3 protein once. The sample includes under 250,000 distinct CDR3 sequences, 34% seen only once; the top ten take 1.1%. Sequencing used sorted CD4+, CD8+, or CD8+CD57+ T cells (not recorded which) from PBMCs. The gene calls are TRBV7-3 and TRBJ2-3; the D is unclear. This TCR was sampled from a human donor in good health, serving as a control. Written as DNA, the CDR3 is TGTGCCAGCAGCTTAATGGGCAGGCTCGCTACAGATACGCAGTATTTT. Amino acid sequence: CASSLMGRLATDTQYF.